These T cell receptor beta chains were read from a single sample in a study of regulatory T cells in long-lasting Graves disease. TCRdb fed the multiplex PCR reads into MiXCR, producing one record per CDR3 protein. The table lists hundreds of thousands of distinct CDR3 sequences, 15% to 20% of them singletons. Separately, the same data were catalogued under a study of T cells in Graves' hyperthyroidism and ophthalmopathy.

The source was peripheral blood mononuclear cells (PBMCs), collected at new diagnosis, from a patient treated with antithyroid drugs. The source is a woman aged 30 to 39 with Graves disease. CDR3s include the opening cysteine and the closing phenylalanine or tryptophan. The D gene is left open where the match is weak. Expanded clones get a size class; other rows say once, few or many, or leave the size out.

CDR3 length | clone size | D gene | J gene | V gene | CDR3 protein | CDR3 DNA
14 | many | TRBD2 | TRBJ2-3 | TRBV2 | CASSQRGPTDTQYF | TGTGCCAGTTCTCAGCGGGGGCCCACAGATACGCAGTATTTT
12 | many | . | TRBJ1-5 | TRBV12-3/TRBV12-4 | CASSFPRQPQHF | TGTGCCAGCAGTTTCCCAAGGCAGCCCCAGCATTTT
12 | many | . | TRBJ1-1 | TRBV10-3 | CAISELRDEAFF | TGTGCCATCAGTGAGCTCAGGGATGAAGCTTTCTTT
15 | few | . | TRBJ2-3 | TRBV9 | CASSVVGRSTDTQYF | TGTGCCAGCAGCGTAGTCGGCCGTAGCACAGATACGCAGTATTTT
13 | . | . | TRBJ2-5 | TRBV6-1 | CASTVTGSSSQYF | TGTGCCAGCACCGTGACAGGCTCTTCGAGCCAGTACTTC
14 | many | . | TRBJ1-1 | TRBV11-2 | CASSLVRGYTEAFF | TGTGCCAGCAGCTTAGTACGGGGTTACACTGAAGCTTTCTTT
16 | . | . | TRBJ2-6 | TRBV29-1 | CSVEGKGTGGANVLTF | TGCAGCGTTGAGGGGAAGGGGACGGGTGGGGCCAACGTCCTGACTTTC
17 | few | TRBD1 | TRBJ2-3 | TRBV10-3 | CAISEQVVGTGFDTQYF | TGTGCCATCAGTGAGCAAGTTGTAGGGACAGGATTCGATACGCAGTATTTT
13 | few | TRBD1 | TRBJ2-5 | TRBV12-3/TRBV12-4 | CASRETGAETQYF | TGTGCCAGCAGGGAGACAGGGGCAGAGACCCAGTACTTC
15 | many | TRBD2 | TRBJ2-7 | TRBV12-3/TRBV12-4 | CASSPVAGGSYEQYF | TGTGCCAGCAGTCCTGTAGCGGGAGGAAGCTACGAGCAGTACTTC
15 | . | . | TRBJ2-5 | TRBV6-2/TRBV6-3 | CASSYSTGLVETQYF | TGTGCCAGCAGTTACTCAACCGGGCTCGTAGAGACCCAGTACTTC
15 | few | TRBD1 | TRBJ1-1 | TRBV9 | CASSPSGTGNTEAFF | TGTGCCAGCAGCCCCTCCGGGACAGGGAACACTGAAGCTTTCTTT
17 | few | TRBD2 | TRBJ2-5 | TRBV5-1 | CASSRTRAGGYQETQYF | TGCGCCAGCAGCCGCACCCGGGCGGGAGGGTACCAAGAGACCCAGTACTTC
14 | . | TRBD1 | TRBJ1-2 | TRBV19 | CASSIGTENYGYTF | TGTGCCAGTAGTATCGGGACAGAGAACTATGGCTACACCTTC
16 | . | . | TRBJ1-2 | TRBV5-1 | CASSLGSFDTNYGYTF | TGCGCCAGCAGCTTGGGGAGCTTCGACACTAACTATGGCTACACCTTC
17 | many | TRBD1 | TRBJ1-5 | TRBV10-3 | CAISVGDRGYGNQPQHF | TGTGCCATCAGTGTCGGCGACAGGGGATATGGCAATCAGCCCCAGCATTTT
14 | many | TRBD2 | TRBJ2-7 | TRBV27 | CASRRTSGGYEQYF | TGTGCCAGCAGGCGGACTAGCGGGGGCTACGAGCAGTACTTC
15 | . | . | TRBJ1-4 | TRBV19 | CASSTARMTNEKLFF | TGTGCCAGTAGTACGGCCCGGATGACTAATGAAAAACTGTTTTTT
14 | many | TRBD1 | TRBJ2-7 | TRBV29-1 | CSVRSGQGSYEQYF | TGCAGCGTTCGGTCCGGACAGGGCTCCTACGAGCAGTACTTC
13 | many | . | TRBJ2-7 | TRBV29-1 | CSVRGVRGREQYF | TGCAGCGTGCGGGGCGTGAGGGGCCGGGAGCAGTACTTC
13 | few | TRBD1 | TRBJ1-2 | TRBV20-1 | CSAPYRGYYGYTF | TGCAGTGCACCGTACAGGGGGTACTATGGCTACACCTTC
14 | many | . | TRBJ1-4 | TRBV7-8 | CASSFGLSYEKLFF | TGTGCCAGCAGCTTCGGGTTGAGTTATGAAAAACTGTTTTTT
16 | once | TRBD1 | TRBJ2-7 | TRBV29-1 | CSVEGGETGGVYEQYF | TGCAGCGTTGAAGGGGGGGAGACAGGGGGCGTCTACGAGCAGTACTTC
17 | many | . | TRBJ1-1 | TRBV12-5 | CASGLVGKGHTNTEAFF | TGTGCTAGTGGTTTGGTAGGGAAGGGACATACCAACACTGAAGCTTTCTTT
17 | few | . | TRBJ2-7 | TRBV18 | CASSPPAGWATPHGQYF | TGTGCCAGCTCACCCCCGGCAGGGTGGGCCACCCCCCACGGGCAGTACTTC
14 | . | . | TRBJ2-2 | TRBV6-1 | CASKDLTSTGELFF | TGTGCCAGCAAAGACCTGACATCCACCGGGGAGCTGTTTTTT
15 | many | . | TRBJ2-5 | TRBV12-3/TRBV12-4 | CASSLPGQLQETQYF | TGTGCCAGCAGTTTGCCGGGCCAATTGCAAGAGACCCAGTACTTC
14 | . | . | TRBJ2-5 | TRBV27 | CASSMLVGQETQYF | TGTGCCAGCAGTATGTTGGTAGGGCAGGAGACCCAGTACTTC
15 | many | . | TRBJ1-1 | TRBV7-2 | CASSTPRTLNTEAFF | TGTGCCAGCAGCACACCACGGACGTTGAACACTGAAGCTTTCTTT
14 | many | . | TRBJ1-1 | TRBV12-3/TRBV12-4 | CASLPSGRNTEAFF | TGTGCCAGCTTACCAAGCGGGAGGAACACTGAAGCTTTCTTT
14 | . | . | TRBJ1-6 | TRBV7-9 | CASSLGEGHSPLHF | TGTGCCAGCAGCTTAGGCGAAGGGCATTCACCCCTCCACTTT
15 | many | . | TRBJ1-5 | TRBV27 | CASSFYDRRYQPQHF | TGTGCCAGCAGTTTCTACGACAGGAGATATCAGCCCCAGCATTTT
16 | few | . | TRBJ2-7 | TRBV5-1 | CASSPFDTIDIYEQYF | TGCGCCAGCAGCCCCTTCGACACGATAGACATCTACGAGCAGTACTTC
12 | many | . | TRBJ1-1 | TRBV20-1 | CSALDGGTEAFF | TGCAGTGCTCTGGACGGGGGGACTGAAGCTTTCTTT
15 | . | TRBD2 | TRBJ2-5 | TRBV19 | CASSKLAGPQETQYF | TGTGCCAGTAGTAAGCTAGCGGGTCCCCAAGAGACCCAGTACTTC
16 | few | TRBD1 | TRBJ1-5 | TRBV19 | CASTSRGQGAVQPQHF | TGTGCCAGTACCTCCCGCGGACAGGGGGCGGTTCAGCCCCAGCATTTT
16 | many | . | TRBJ2-7 | TRBV7-2 | CASSQGYGTSSYEQYF | TGTGCCAGCAGCCAGGGGTACGGGACAAGCTCCTACGAGCAGTACTTC
11 | few | . | TRBJ2-2 | TRBV9 | CASTSTGELFF | TGTGCCAGCACCTCAACCGGGGAGCTGTTTTTT
15 | many | TRBD1 | TRBJ1-4 | TRBV6-5 | CASSSGGTGDEKLFF | TGTGCCAGCAGTTCAGGAGGGACAGGAGATGAAAAACTGTTTTTT
21 | many | TRBD2 | TRBJ2-1 | TRBV12-3/TRBV12-4 | CASSFKGSGTSGSSTYNEQFF | TGTGCCAGCAGTTTTAAGGGTAGCGGGACTAGCGGGAGTTCGACCTACAATGAGCAGTTCTTC
16 | . | TRBD2 | TRBJ2-7 | TRBV20-1 | CSAHPFTSGSFGEQYF | TGCAGTGCTCACCCCTTCACTAGCGGATCCTTTGGCGAGCAGTACTTC
16 | . | . | TRBJ1-5 | TRBV18 | CASSPPGGGRNQPQHF | TGTGCCAGCTCACCGCCGGGGGGAGGTCGCAATCAGCCCCAGCATTTT
15 | few | TRBD2 | TRBJ2-5 | TRBV3-1 | CASSRYVAGEETQYF | TGTGCCAGCAGCCGTTATGTAGCGGGAGAAGAGACCCAGTACTTC
15 | few | . | TRBJ1-4 | TRBV30 | CAWSVPGPLNEKLFF | TGTGCCTGGAGTGTTCCCGGGCCCCTTAATGAAAAACTGTTTTTT
18 | . | . | TRBJ2-3 | TRBV3-1 | CASSQWLSGPRDTDTQYF | TGTGCCAGCAGCCAATGGCTATCAGGTCCCAGGGATACAGATACGCAGTATTTT
13 | few | . | TRBJ1-5 | TRBV20-1 | CSAIGGAWQPQHF | TGCAGTGCTATAGGGGGGGCTTGGCAGCCCCAGCATTTT
19 | many | . | TRBJ2-1 | TRBV6-2/TRBV6-3 | CASSYRPPGMTKAYNEQFF | TGTGCCAGCAGTTACCGTCCCCCGGGTATGACTAAAGCCTACAATGAGCAGTTCTTC